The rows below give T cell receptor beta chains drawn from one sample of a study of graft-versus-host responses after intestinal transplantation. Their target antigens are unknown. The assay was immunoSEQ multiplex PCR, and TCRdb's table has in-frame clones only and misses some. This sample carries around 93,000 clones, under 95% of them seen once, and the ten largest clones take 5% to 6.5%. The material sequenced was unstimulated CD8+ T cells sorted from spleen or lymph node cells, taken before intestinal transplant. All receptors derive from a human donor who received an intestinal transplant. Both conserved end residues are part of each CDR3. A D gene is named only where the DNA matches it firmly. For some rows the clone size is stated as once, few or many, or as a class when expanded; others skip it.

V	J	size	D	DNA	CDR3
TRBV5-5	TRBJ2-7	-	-	TGTGCCAGCAGCCTACTGCTAGGGAACGACGAGCAGTACTTC	CASSLLLGNDEQYF
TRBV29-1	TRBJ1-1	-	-	TGCAGCGTTGAGGAACAAAATAGGGGTCCTGAAGCTTTCTTT	CSVEEQNRGPEAFF
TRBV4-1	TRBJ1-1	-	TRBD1	TGCGCCAGCAGCCAAGCCCCGACAGGGGGCATTAGGCACACTGAAGCTTTCTTT	CASSQAPTGGIRHTEAFF
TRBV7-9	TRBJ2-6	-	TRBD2	TGTGCCAGCAGCCCAACGGGGGGTTCTGGGGCCAACGTCCTGACTTTC	CASSPTGGSGANVLTF
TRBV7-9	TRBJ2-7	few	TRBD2	TGTGCCAGCAGCCCACGGACTAGCGGGAATCACGAGCAGTACTTC	CASSPRTSGNHEQYF
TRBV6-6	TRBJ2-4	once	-	TGTGCCAGCAGTTACTCAATAGCCAAAAACATTCAGTACTTC	CASSYSIAKNIQYF
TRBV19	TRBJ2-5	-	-	TGTGCCAGTAGTATAGGAGCGGAAGGAAGAGAGACCCAGTACTTC	CASSIGAEGRETQYF
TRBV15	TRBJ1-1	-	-	TGTGCCACCAGGGGATGGATAAACACTGAAGCTTTCTTT	CATRGWINTEAFF
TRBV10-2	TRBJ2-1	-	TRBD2	TGCGCCAGCAGTTTCGGACTAGCGGGGGACAATGAGCAGTTCTTC	CASSFGLAGDNEQFF
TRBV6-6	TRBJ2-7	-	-	TGTGCCAGCAGTTACCGCGGACCAAACTCCTACGAGCAGTACTTC	CASSYRGPNSYEQYF
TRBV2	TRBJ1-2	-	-	TGTGCCAGCAGTGAACCACACCGGGACTCGGCTAACTATGGCTACACCTTC	CASSEPHRDSANYGYTF
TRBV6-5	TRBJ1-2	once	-	TGTGCCAGCAGTTACCACGCACAGGGAACTAACTATGGCTACACCTTC	CASSYHAQGTNYGYTF
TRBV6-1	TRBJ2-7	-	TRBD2	TGTGCCAGCAGTGAAAGAGGGGCCGGGGGGTACGAGCAGTACTTC	CASSERGAGGYEQYF
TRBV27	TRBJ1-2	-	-	TGTGCCAGCAGTTTAACAGGAGCTAACTATGGCTACACCTTC	CASSLTGANYGYTF
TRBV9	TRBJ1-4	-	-	TGTGCCAGCAGCGTAGACGGAGGAGGCGGTAATGAAAAACTGTTTTTT	CASSVDGGGGNEKLFF
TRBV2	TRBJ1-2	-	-	TGTGCCAGCAGTGAAGGCCGCGGCTACACCTTC	CASSEGRGYTF
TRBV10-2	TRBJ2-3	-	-	TGCGCCAGCAGTGAGAACGCCCCTAGCGGCACAGATACGCAGTATTTT	CASSENAPSGTDTQYF
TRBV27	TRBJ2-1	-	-	TGTGCCAGCAGTTACCCCAACGACAATGAGCAGTTCTTC	CASSYPNDNEQFF
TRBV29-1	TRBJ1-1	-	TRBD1	TGCAGCGTTATCGAACAGGGGACTGAAGCTTTCTTT	CSVIEQGTEAFF
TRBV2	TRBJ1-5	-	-	TGTGCCAGCAGCCCGGATAGCAATCAGCCCCAGCATTTT	CASSPDSNQPQHF
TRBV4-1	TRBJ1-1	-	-	TGCGCCAGCAGCCAAAGTGTAGGGGGGAACACTGAAGCTTTCTTT	CASSQSVGGNTEAFF
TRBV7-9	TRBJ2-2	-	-	TGTGCCAGCAGCTTCGAACTGGGCACCGGGGAGCTGTTTTTT	CASSFELGTGELFF
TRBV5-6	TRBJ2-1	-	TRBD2	TGTGCCAGCAGTCAGGGGACTAGTCCCGCCGGGGAGTTCTTC	CASSQGTSPAGEFF
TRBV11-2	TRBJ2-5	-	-	TGTGCCAGCACCTTGGGTGCGACGGAGACCCAGTACTTC	CASTLGATETQYF
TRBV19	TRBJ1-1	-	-	TGTGCCAGTGGGACTTGGGTGAACACTGAAGCTTTCTTT	CASGTWVNTEAFF
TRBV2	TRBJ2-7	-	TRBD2	TGTGCCAGCAGCGTCGGGACTAGCGGCCCCCCAATGCCCTACGAGCAGTACTTC	CASSVGTSGPPMPYEQYF
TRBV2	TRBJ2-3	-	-	TGTGCCAGCAGTACGCGGGGTTTAAGCACAGATACGCAGTATTTT	CASSTRGLSTDTQYF
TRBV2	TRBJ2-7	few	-	TGTGCCAGCAGTGATGGACAGCCGAACCCTCTCTACGAGCAGTACTTC	CASSDGQPNPLYEQYF
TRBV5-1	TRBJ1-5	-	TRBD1	TGCGCCAGCAGACAGGGGCCGGAAGGCAATCAGCCCCAGCATTTT	CASRQGPEGNQPQHF
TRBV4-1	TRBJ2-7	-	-	TGCGCCAGCAGCCCGTCGAGGGGCTACGAGCAGTACTTC	CASSPSRGYEQYF
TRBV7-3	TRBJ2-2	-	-	TGTGCCAGCAGCTTAAACCATCCCGGGGAGCTGTTTTTT	CASSLNHPGELFF
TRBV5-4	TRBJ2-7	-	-	TGTGCCAGCAGCGAGGTAGGGGAGGAGCAGTACTTC	CASSEVGEEQYF
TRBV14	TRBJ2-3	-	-	TGTGCCAGCAGCCAAGTGGGGACTAGCACAGATACGCAGTATTTT	CASSQVGTSTDTQYF
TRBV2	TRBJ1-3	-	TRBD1	TGTGCCCTAAGACCGACAGGGGAAGGAAACACCATATATTTT	CALRPTGEGNTIYF
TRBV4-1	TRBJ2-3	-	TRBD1	TGCGCCAGCAGCCAAGTTACAGGGGGTATAACCTTGGATACGCAGTATTTT	CASSQVTGGITLDTQYF
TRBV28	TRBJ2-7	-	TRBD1	TGTGCCAGCAGTTTAACGGACAGGGGATACGAGCAGTACTTC	CASSLTDRGYEQYF
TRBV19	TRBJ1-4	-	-	TGTGCCAGTAGTATAGGCGCAGGCCCCGGGGTAGAACTGTTTTTT	CASSIGAGPGVELFF
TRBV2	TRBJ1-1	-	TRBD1	TGTGCCAGCGTAATATGGACAGGGCTTGAAGCTTTCTTT	CASVIWTGLEAFF
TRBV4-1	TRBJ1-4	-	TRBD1	TGCGCCAGCAGCCAAGAAAGGCAGGGGGCTAATGAAAAACTGTTTTTT	CASSQERQGANEKLFF
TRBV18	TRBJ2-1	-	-	TGTGCCAGCTCCCCAAGCCCTGGACAGAGGGAGAACAATGAGCAGTTCTTC	CASSPSPGQRENNEQFF
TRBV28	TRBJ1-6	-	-	TGTGCCAGCAGTTCATCCATCCGGGACGTAAATTCACCCCTCCACTTT	CASSSSIRDVNSPLHF